This T cell receptor beta chain comes out of a study of CD4 T cells in relation to SARS-CoV-2 and coronaviruses. Between the trimmed V and J ends, which lost 5 bases and 5 bases, there was a span of 12 bases. The CDR3 covers 13 residues. The germline CDR1 and CDR2 sequences are SGHTA and FQGNSA. Naive or memory CD4+ cells were cultured 1:1 with T cell-depleted PBMCs plus CEF. As regards this clone: Its antigen is not known.

General observations from the study: No crossreactivity against non-spike viral proteins was tested here.

Repertoires were generated with immunoSEQ multiplex PCR, while TCRdb's copy carries only in-frame clones and drops some. Of some 35,000 clones listed, roughly 84% are singletons. The sequenced sample consisted of naive CD4+ T cells from PBMCs, cultured in vitro. Subset meaning: naive CD4+ T cells isolated by negative enrichment. The clonotype was recovered from an adult with COVID-19. This sequence joins TRBV7-2 and TRBJ1-2; D gene uncertain. The CDR3 here is CASSLHAEYGYTF. CDR3 sequence (DNA): TGTGCCAGCAGCCTTCATGCCGAATATGGCTACACCTTC.